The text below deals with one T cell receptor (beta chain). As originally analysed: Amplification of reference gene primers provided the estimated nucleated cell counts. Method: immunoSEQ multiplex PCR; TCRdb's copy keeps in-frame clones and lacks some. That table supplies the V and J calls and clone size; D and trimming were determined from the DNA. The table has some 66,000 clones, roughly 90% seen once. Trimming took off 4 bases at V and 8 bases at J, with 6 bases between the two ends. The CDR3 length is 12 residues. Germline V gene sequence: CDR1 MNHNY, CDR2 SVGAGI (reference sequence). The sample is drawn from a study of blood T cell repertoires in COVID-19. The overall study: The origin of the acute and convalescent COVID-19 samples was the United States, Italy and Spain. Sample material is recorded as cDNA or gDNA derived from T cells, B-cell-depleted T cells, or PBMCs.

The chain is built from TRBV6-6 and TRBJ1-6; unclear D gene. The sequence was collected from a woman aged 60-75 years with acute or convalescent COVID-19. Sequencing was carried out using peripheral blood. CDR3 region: CASSLPDSPLHF. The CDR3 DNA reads TGTGCCAGCAGTTTACCAGATTCACCCCTCCACTTT.